This is a list of T cell receptor beta chains from one sample in a study of sequential checkpoint blockade in melanoma. Profiling relied on immunoSEQ multiplex PCR, and the TCRdb table lists in-frame clones only, not all of them. Of around 40,000 clones listed, around 86% are singletons. The starting material was CD8+ T cells sorted from blood (inferred from file names), obtained from a patient given nivolumab and ipilimumab in sequence. Receptor source: a human donor with melanoma. CDR3s include the opening cysteine and the closing phenylalanine or tryptophan. A D gene is named only where the DNA matches it firmly. Clone size is not always given. Where it is, it says once, few, many or a class for expanded clones.

j_call clone_size d_call v_call cdr3_aa cdr3_nt
TRBJ2-3 - TRBD2 TRBV19 CASSIRDYGTDTQYF TGTGCCAGTAGTATTAGGGACTACGGTACAGATACGCAGTATTTT
TRBJ2-1 - TRBD2 TRBV29-1 CSVDGLAGRYNEQFF TGCAGCGTTGACGGCCTAGCGGGTCGTTACAATGAGCAGTTCTTC
TRBJ2-2 - - TRBV5-1 CASSLEVTGVNTGELFF TGCGCCAGCAGCTTGGAGGTGACAGGAGTCAACACCGGGGAGCTGTTTTTT
TRBJ2-1 - TRBD2 TRBV7-3 CASSSLAGDYNEQFF TGTGCCAGCAGCTCTCTAGCGGGAGATTACAATGAGCAGTTCTTC
TRBJ2-1 - - TRBV9 CASSVGAYNEQFF TGTGCCAGCAGCGTGGGCGCCTACAATGAGCAGTTCTTC
TRBJ2-7 - - TRBV13 CASSLAVGAARYEQYF TGTGCCAGCAGCTTAGCGGTAGGGGCGGCTCGCTACGAGCAGTACTTC
TRBJ1-1 - TRBD1 TRBV7-2 CASSRLTGVGTEAFF TGTGCCAGCAGCCGACTAACAGGGGTTGGGACTGAAGCTTTCTTT
TRBJ2-1 - - TRBV6-5 CASSLGLLPNEQFF TGTGCCAGCAGCCTGGGACTCCTCCCCAATGAGCAGTTCTTC
TRBJ1-2 - TRBD1 TRBV5-6 CASSPGQGNYGYTF TGTGCCAGCAGCCCAGGACAGGGTAACTATGGCTACACCTTC
TRBJ2-1 - TRBD1 TRBV7-9 CASREGDRGFDEQFF TGTGCCAGCAGGGAAGGGGACAGGGGGTTCGATGAGCAGTTCTTC
TRBJ2-1 - - TRBV7-6 CASSSRTHHEQFF TGTGCCAGCAGCTCGAGGACTCACCATGAGCAGTTCTTC
TRBJ2-7 - TRBD1 TRBV5-1 CASSMETGGGDEQYF TGCGCCAGCAGCATGGAGACAGGGGGTGGGGACGAGCAGTACTTC
TRBJ1-5 - - TRBV27 CASSLRPVGAGQPQHF TGTGCCAGCAGTTTACGCCCGGTGGGCGCGGGTCAGCCCCAGCATTTT
TRBJ1-5 - - TRBV11-2 CASSFYSNQPQHF TGTGCCAGCAGCTTTTATAGCAATCAGCCCCAGCATTTT
TRBJ1-2 - - TRBV21-1 CASPKLYRTSLPNYGYTF TGTGCCAGCCCGAAGTTATACAGGACTAGCCTTCCTAACTATGGCTACACCTTC
TRBJ1-5 - TRBD1 TRBV27 CASSPGQGGNQPQHF TGTGCCAGCAGCCCCGGACAGGGCGGCAATCAGCCCCAGCATTTT
TRBJ1-2 few - TRBV4-2 CASSLYEGGTPGYTF TGTGCCAGCAGCTTATACGAGGGGGGGACACCGGGCTACACCTTC
TRBJ2-3 - TRBD2 TRBV4-1 CASSQMTSGRGTDTQYF TGCGCCAGCAGCCAAATGACTAGCGGGAGGGGCACAGATACGCAGTATTTT